These 29 T cell receptor beta chains were sequenced from one sample in a study of T cell responses to AZD1222 COVID-19 vaccine. TCRdb keeps only in-frame clones here, not all; method: immunoSEQ multiplex PCR. The data contain around 120,000 clones, about 85% of them singletons. The specimen comprised peripheral blood, sampled on day 0 of AZD1222 vaccination. These receptors all stem from an adult in good health.

This clone was counted a single time. The chain combines TRBV27 with TRBJ1-1; D is uncertain. V was trimmed by 5 bases and J by 4 bases, leaving 14 bases between them. CDR1 is MNHEY, CDR2 SMNVEV, per germline (reference sequence). This CDR3 has 14 residues. The CDR3 region has the DNA TGTGCCAGCAGTCCGTCGAGGGTTTTCACTGAAGCTTTCTTT. Amino acid sequence: CASSPSRVFTEAFF.

V gene TRBV24-1 combines with J gene TRBJ1-2, with TRBD1 matching over 8 bases. The CDR3 is 17 amino acids. Germline CDR1 and CDR2: KGHDR and SFDVKD. J gave up 0 bases and V 7 bases, and 12 bases lay outside the gene matches. CDR3 DNA sequence: TGTGCCACCAGCGAAACAGGGGGTCGAGGAGCTAACTATGGCTACACCTTC. This encodes CATSETGGRGANYGYTF.

The sample holds a few counts of this clone. The V call is TRBV7-9, the J call TRBJ2-7; D perhaps matches TRBD1 (7 bases). The germline CDR1 and CDR2 sequences are SEHNR and FQNEAQ (reference sequence). V shed 0 bases and J shed 6 bases, with 15 bases lying between them. CDR3 length equals 15 residues. This CDR3 reads CASSLAPNQGGEQYF. As DNA, the CDR3 is TGTGCCAGCAGCTTAGCCCCAAATCAGGGGGGCGAGCAGTACTTC.

This chain joins TRBV3-1 (or the pseudogene TRBV3-2) and TRBJ2-3; D remains ambiguous. Germline V CDR1 and CDR2: LGHDT, YNNKEL (reference sequence). CDR3 size: 15 residues. The ends were cut back, 4 bases at V and 0 bases at J, with 11 bases in the middle. Here the CDR3 DNA reads TGTGCCAGCAGCCCTGGAATCCTTAGCACAGATACGCAGTATTTT. Translated: CASSPGILSTDTQYF.

The chain links TRBV5-4 to TRBJ1-1; 9 bases agree with TRBD1. Per germline, CDR1 SGHNT and CDR2 YYREEE (reference sequence). V lost 4 bases to trimming and J lost 4 bases; unmatched junction nucleotides: 5. The CDR3 consists of 14 residues. The CDR3 reads CASSIGQGSTEAFF. The DNA of the CDR3 is TGTGCCAGCAGCATCGGACAGGGGTCCACTGAAGCTTTCTTT.

This clone was counted only a few times. The chain recombines TRBV2 with TRBJ2-1, with D possibly being TRBD2 (6 bases). The CDR3 runs 15 residues. Trimming took 3 bases from V and 4 from J, leaving 13 bases between them. Germline V gives CDR1 SNHLY, CDR2 FYNNEI. This CDR3 reads CASSEGGRVYNEQFF. The CDR3 DNA reads as TGTGCCAGCAGTGAGGGGGGTCGGGTTTACAATGAGCAGTTCTTC.

The V and J genes are TRBV10-3 and TRBJ2-7; possible D gene TRBD2, 5 bases. The CDR3 covers 13 residues. V shed 11 bases and J shed 2 bases, with 16 bases lying between them. Germline V CDR1 and CDR2: ENHRY, SYGVKD. CDR3 DNA: TGTGCCTCTCGACTCGGGGAGCCCTACGAGCAGTACTTC. It translates to CASRLGEPYEQYF.

This rearrangement joins TRBV10-3 to TRBJ1-2; 8 bases match TRBD1. V trimming: 5 bases; J trimming: 0 bases; junction bases outside the gene matches: 5. CDR3 length: 15 amino acids. Germline V gene sequence: CDR1 ENHRY, CDR2 SYGVKD. The CDR3 nucleotides read TGTGCCATCAGTAAGGACAGGGCCCCTAACTATGGCTACACCTTC. Residues: CAISKDRAPNYGYTF.

The J gene is TRBJ2-3, the V gene TRBV5-6; D not certain. There are 16 residues in the CDR3. Trimming removed 1 base from V and 3 bases from J, with 15 bases in between. Germline V gene sequence: CDR1 SGHDT, CDR2 YYEEEE. CDR3 loop: CASSLLESSGTDTQYF. CDR3 coding DNA: TGTGCCAGCAGCTTGCTTGAGTCCTCCGGGACAGATACGCAGTATTTT.

The chain is built from TRBV2 and TRBJ1-2, with 9 bases matching TRBD1. CDR1 and CDR2 from the germline V gene are SNHLY and FYNNEI. The CDR3 has 14 residues. The V segment lost 4 bases and the J segment 3 bases; nucleotides outside the gene matches: 3. For the CDR3, the DNA is TGTGCCAGCAGTGCCGACAGGGGGGACTATGGCTACACCTTC. This translates into CASSADRGDYGYTF.

The rearrangement joins TRBV7-2 to TRBJ2-3, with 10 nucleotides matching TRBD2. The CDR3 is 16 residues long. CDR1 and CDR2 from the germline V gene are SGHTA and FQGNSA. V dropped 5 bases and J dropped 2; count of bases not matched to a gene: 7. CDR3: CASSPLAGGYTDTQYF. CDR3 DNA: TGTGCCAGCAGCCCCTTAGCGGGGGGCTACACAGATACGCAGTATTTT.

The rearrangement uses TRBV19 and TRBJ1-5; TRBD1 matches at 8 bases. With 3 bases clipped from V and 6 bases from J, the junction kept 4 bases outside the gene matches. The CDR3 consists of 14 residues. The germline CDR1 and CDR2 sequences are LNHDA and SQIVND (reference sequence). The CDR3 loop reads CASSIGTGGQPQHF. In DNA form, the CDR3 reads TGTGCCAGTAGTATCGGGACAGGAGGTCAGCCCCAGCATTTT.

The chain links TRBV19 to TRBJ2-7; possibly TRBD1 for D (5 bases). CDR3 length equals 15 residues. Germline CDR1 reads LNHDA; CDR2 reads SQIVND (reference sequence). V lost 7 bases and J lost 6, with 22 bases in between. CDR3 nucleotides: TGTGCCAGTAAAGGGCCCGCAGGGCCTAGGCCCGAGCAGTACTTC. This translates into CASKGPAGPRPEQYF.

In nucleotides, the CDR3 is TGCAGCGCACTAGGGGGAGAGCAGGGGGCTGGCGAGCAGTACTTC. Residues: CSALGGEQGAGEQYF. The chain has TRBV29-1 and TRBJ2-7; 8 nucleotides match TRBD1. The CDR3 extends over 15 amino acids. The junction had 17 bases not matched to a gene; V was cut back by 7 bases and J by 6 bases. CDR1 is SQVTM and CDR2 is ANQGSEA in the germline V gene.

The chain joins TRBV19 to TRBJ1-5; 9 positions match TRBD1. CDR1 and CDR2 (germline): LNHDA, SQIVND (reference sequence). Germline trimming cut 1 base from V and 5 bases from J; bases unmatched to any gene: 3. The CDR3 loop spans 15 amino acids. The CDR3 DNA reads as TGTGCCAGTAGTATAGGACAGGGGGTGGATCAGCCCCAGCATTTT. The encoded protein is CASSIGQGVDQPQHF.

Here the CDR3 DNA reads TGTGCCAGCAGCTGGGTAACCGGGGAGACCCAGTACTTC. It encodes CASSWVTGETQYF. This rearrangement joins TRBV5-4 to TRBJ2-5; D not certain. Germline V gene data show CDR1 as SGHNT and CDR2 as YYREEE (reference sequence). The V end was cut by 3 bases, the J end by 5 bases, with 11 bases between. The length of the CDR3 is 13 residues.

The chain is built from TRBV10-3 and TRBJ1-2; D remains unclear. This CDR3 spans 14 amino acids. V was clipped by 3 bases and J by 2 bases, with 10 bases between them. The germline V gene encodes CDR1 ENHRY and CDR2 SYGVKD. The CDR3 sequence is CAISDLTENYGYTF. In nucleotides, the CDR3 is TGTGCCATCAGTGACTTAACAGAGAACTATGGCTACACCTTC.

The table lists this clone with a count of one. The chain couples TRBV7-2 to TRBJ2-7; 10 positions match TRBD2. Germline assignment: CDR1 SGHTA and CDR2 FQGNSA. The CDR3 runs to 15 residues. After removal of 6 bases from V and 2 bases from J, the junction contained 7 bases not matched to a gene. The CDR3 is CASSPGLAETYEQYF. DNA for the CDR3: TGTGCCAGCAGTCCCGGACTAGCGGAAACCTACGAGCAGTACTTC.

The chain combines TRBV2 with TRBJ2-1, with no clear D. The V gene lost 7 bases and the J gene lost 0 bases, with 16 bases spanning the gap. The length of the CDR3 is 16 residues. Per germline, CDR1 SNHLY and CDR2 FYNNEI. The CDR3 sequence is CASTRPLSSSYNEQFF. The CDR3 coding sequence is TGTGCCAGCACCCGACCACTTTCTAGCTCCTACAATGAGCAGTTCTTC.

This chain uses TRBV7-2 with TRBJ1-6; tentatively, D is TRBD1 (6 bases). The germline V and J ends were trimmed by 0 bases and 7 bases, with 10 bases remaining between them. This CDR3 is 15 amino acids long. Germline assignment: CDR1 SGHTA and CDR2 FQGNSA. The CDR3 protein is CASSLALGQNSPLHF. CDR3 nucleotide sequence: TGTGCCAGCAGCTTAGCGCTTGGACAGAATTCACCCCTCCACTTT. Drawing the rest from reference TRBV7-2 and TRBJ1-6, the complete variable domain is GAGVSQSPSNKVTEKGKDVELRCDPISGHTALYWYRQSLGQGLEFLIYFQGNSAPDKSGLPSDRFSAERTGGSVSTLTIQRTQQEDSAVYLCASSLALGQNSPLHFGNGTRLTVT.

The chain couples TRBV6-5 to TRBJ1-2, with 7 positions matching TRBD1. The trim removed 6 bases at V and 3 bases at J, leaving 7 bases unmatched. The germline CDR1 and CDR2 sequences are MNHEY and SVGAGI. The CDR3 contains 14 residues. The CDR3 nucleotides read TGTGCCAGCAGAGGCAGGGGGGGGTACTATGGCTACACCTTC. This codes for CASRGRGGYYGYTF.

V gene TRBV18 combines with J gene TRBJ1-1; D is possibly TRBD1 (6 bases). V was clipped by 3 bases and J by 11 bases, with 25 bases between them. From germline, CDR1 is KGHSH and CDR2 LQKENI. The CDR3 has 16 amino acids. CDR3 in DNA: TGTGCCAGCTCACCGGGGGATGCGGTCGGGGGGCTGGATGCTTTCTTT. This translates into CASSPGDAVGGLDAFF.

The CDR3: CASSPGLADQETQYF. CDR3 nucleotide sequence: TGTGCCAGCAGCCCAGGACTAGCGGACCAAGAGACCCAGTACTTC. V is TRBV27 and J is TRBJ2-5; 10 bases align to TRBD2. This CDR3 contains 15 residues. Germline V lookup: CDR1 MNHEY, CDR2 SMNVEV (reference sequence). The J segment lost 0 bases and the V segment lost 6 bases, leaving 4 bases of the junction unmatched.

The V and J genes are TRBV19 and TRBJ1-4; D possibly corresponds to TRBD1 (5 bases). This CDR3 spans 15 amino acids. Germline V gene sequence: CDR1 LNHDA, CDR2 SQIVND (reference sequence). The V gene lost 3 bases and the J gene lost 8 bases, with 16 bases spanning the gap. In DNA, the CDR3 is TGTGCCAGTAGTATTAATCCAACGCGGGGCGAAAAACTGTTTTTT. It specifies CASSINPTRGEKLFF.

The chain uses TRBV2 and TRBJ1-2; 7 bases agree with TRBD1. CDR1 and CDR2 from the germline V gene are SNHLY and FYNNEI. Trimming cost V 8 bases and J 3 bases; bases outside gene matches: 9. The CDR3 is 14 amino acids. The chain's CDR3 is CASQGVGGDYGYTF. CDR3 DNA sequence: TGTGCCAGCCAGGGGGTGGGGGGCGACTATGGCTACACCTTC.

This chain joins TRBV28 and TRBJ1-2; 7 positions match TRBD1. The length of the CDR3 is 14 residues. Germline CDR1 MDHEN, CDR2 SYDVKM. J lost 5 bases, V lost 2 bases, and 5 bases had no gene match. The CDR3 sequence is CASSLDRTGYGYTF. The CDR3 DNA reads TGTGCCAGCAGTTTAGACAGGACAGGATATGGCTACACCTTC.

The genes are TRBV7-2 and TRBJ2-7, with TRBD1 matching 8 bases. The CDR3 is 13 amino acids. V lost 5 bases to trimming and J lost 5 bases; unmatched junction nucleotides: 5. CDR1 and CDR2 from the germline V gene are SGHTA and FQGNSA. CDR3 sequence (DNA): TGTGCCAGCAGCGCGACAGGGGTCGACGAGCAGTACTTC. As protein: CASSATGVDEQYF.

The V call is TRBV19, the J call TRBJ1-2; possibly TRBD1 for D (5 bases). The germline V and J ends were trimmed by 7 bases and 7 bases, with 25 bases remaining between them. The CDR3 loop spans 16 amino acids. Germline CDR1 is LNHDA and CDR2 is SQIVND (reference sequence). CDR3 nucleotide sequence: TGTGCCAGTAATCCATGGGGCGTGAGTGGCGATTTTGGCTACACCTTC. Translated, it gives CASNPWGVSGDFGYTF. Supplemented by reference TRBV19 and TRBJ1-2, the full variable domain reads DGGITQSPKYLFRKEGQNVTLSCEQNLNHDAMYWYRQDPGQGLRLIYYSQIVNDFQKGDIAEGYSVSREKKESFPLTVTSAQKNPTAFYLCASNPWGVSGDFGYTFGSGTRLTVV.

The table lists this clone with a few counts. The chain couples TRBV3-1 (or the pseudogene TRBV3-2) to TRBJ1-6; a possible D gene is TRBD1 (5 bases). The germline gives CDR1 LGHDT, CDR2 YNNKEL (reference sequence). V shed 5 bases and J shed 8 bases, with 16 bases lying between them. CDR3 length equals 15 residues. The DNA of the CDR3 is TGTGCCAGCAGCTCCTTGGACACGGGGTATTCACCCCTCCACTTT. Translation gives CASSSLDTGYSPLHF.